The following is a TCR beta chain sequence with its context. For the diagnoses, clinical symptoms, serum thyroxine and TRAb, thyroid ultrasound and orbital computed tomography were used. Trimming took off 2 bases at V and 2 bases at J, with 13 bases between the two ends. Looked up from germline, CDR1 is SGHVS and CDR2 is FQNEAQ. The CDR3 has 15 residues. This specimen comes from a study of T cells in Graves' hyperthyroidism and ophthalmopathy. Amplification targeted TCR beta CDR3 regions from RNA transcripts. Using the HTBI primer set, a first-round RT-PCR was run on the TCR CDR3. TCRdb re-called the multiplex PCR reads with MiXCR, one entry per CDR3 protein. The sample carries 370,000 or so distinct CDR3 sequences, 15% to 19% recorded once.

The clonotype was recovered from a woman between 18 and 29 years old with Graves' hyperthyroidism that later progressed to Graves' ophthalmopathy. Specimen: blood. The chain recombines TRBV7-8 with TRBJ2-7; D unresolved. The CDR3 protein is CASSLPQTRTYEQYF. DNA of the CDR3: TGTGCCAGCAGCTTACCCCAGACAAGAACCTACGAGCAGTACTTC. The full variable domain, with the rest looked up from reference TRBV7-8 and TRBJ2-7, is GAGVSQSPRYKVAKRGQDVALRCDPISGHVSLFWYQQALGQGPEFLTYFQNEAQLDKSGLPSDRFFAERPEGSVSTLKIQRTQQEDSAVYLCASSLPQTRTYEQYFGPGTRLTVT.